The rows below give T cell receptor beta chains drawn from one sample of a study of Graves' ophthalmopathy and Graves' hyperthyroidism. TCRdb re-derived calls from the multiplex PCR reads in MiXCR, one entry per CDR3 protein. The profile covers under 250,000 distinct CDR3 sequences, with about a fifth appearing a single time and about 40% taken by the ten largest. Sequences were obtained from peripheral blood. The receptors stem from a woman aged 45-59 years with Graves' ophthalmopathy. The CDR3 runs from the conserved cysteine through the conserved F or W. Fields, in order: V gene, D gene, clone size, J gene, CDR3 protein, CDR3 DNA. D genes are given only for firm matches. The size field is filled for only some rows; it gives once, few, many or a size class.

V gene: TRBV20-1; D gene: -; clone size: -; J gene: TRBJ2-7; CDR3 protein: CSAGTPYEQYF; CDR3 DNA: TGCAGTGCCGGGACTCCCTACGAGCAGTACTTC
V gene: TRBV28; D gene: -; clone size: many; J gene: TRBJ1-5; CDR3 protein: CASSDYSTSNQPQHF; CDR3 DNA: TGTGCCAGCAGTGATTACAGTACTAGCAATCAGCCCCAGCATTTT
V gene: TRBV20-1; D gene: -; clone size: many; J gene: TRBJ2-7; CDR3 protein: CSTIQGYEQYF; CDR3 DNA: TGCAGTACTATACAGGGTTACGAGCAGTACTTC
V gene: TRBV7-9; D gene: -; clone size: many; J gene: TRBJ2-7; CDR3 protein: CASSLEQGRAGEQYF; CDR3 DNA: TGTGCCAGCAGCTTAGAACAGGGGAGGGCTGGCGAGCAGTACTTC
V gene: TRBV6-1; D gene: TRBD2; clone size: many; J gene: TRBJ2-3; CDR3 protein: CASKPAGGDTQYF; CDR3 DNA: TGTGCCAGCAAGCCAGCGGGAGGAGATACGCAGTATTTT
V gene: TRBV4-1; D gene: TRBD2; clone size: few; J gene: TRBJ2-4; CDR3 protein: CASSLYQNIAGGRDIQYF; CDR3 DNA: TGCGCCAGCAGCCTCTACCAAAACATAGCGGGAGGGCGGGACATTCAGTACTTC
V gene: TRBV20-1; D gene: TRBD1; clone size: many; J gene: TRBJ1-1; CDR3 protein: CSANRGRNTEAFF; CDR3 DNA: TGCAGTGCTAACAGGGGACGGAACACTGAAGCTTTCTTT
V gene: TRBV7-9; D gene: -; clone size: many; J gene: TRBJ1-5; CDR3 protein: CASSLSGTVPQPQHF; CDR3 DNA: TGTGCCAGCAGCCTATCCGGGACCGTACCCCAGCCCCAGCATTTT
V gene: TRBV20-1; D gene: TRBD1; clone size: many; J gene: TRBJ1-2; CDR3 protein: CSARDRANYGYTF; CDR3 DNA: TGCAGTGCTAGGGACAGGGCAAACTATGGCTACACCTTC
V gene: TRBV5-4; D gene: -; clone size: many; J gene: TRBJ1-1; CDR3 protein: CASSSQGRPEAFF; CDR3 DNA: TGTGCCAGCAGCAGTCAGGGACGGCCTGAAGCTTTCTTT
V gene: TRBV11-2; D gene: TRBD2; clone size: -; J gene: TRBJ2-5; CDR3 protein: CASSGPTSGGPAETQYF; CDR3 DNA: TGTGCCAGCAGCGGACCGACTAGCGGGGGGCCTGCCGAGACCCAGTACTTC
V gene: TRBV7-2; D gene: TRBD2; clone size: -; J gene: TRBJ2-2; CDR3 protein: CASSSPAGGAGELFF; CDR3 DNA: TGTGCCAGCAGCTCACCAGCGGGAGGCGCCGGGGAGCTGTTTTTT
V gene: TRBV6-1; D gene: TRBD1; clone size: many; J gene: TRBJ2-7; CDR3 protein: CASSSGQASYEQYF; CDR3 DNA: TGTGCCAGCAGCTCAGGACAGGCCTCCTACGAGCAGTACTTC
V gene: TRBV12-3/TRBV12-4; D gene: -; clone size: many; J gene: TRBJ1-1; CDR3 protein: CASSFGEGNTEAFF; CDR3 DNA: TGTGCCAGCAGCTTCGGAGAAGGGAACACTGAAGCTTTCTTT
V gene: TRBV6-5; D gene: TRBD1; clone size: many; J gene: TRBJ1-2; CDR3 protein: CASRSRGGSDGYTF; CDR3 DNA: TGTGCCAGCAGGTCCCGAGGGGGCTCTGATGGCTACACCTTC
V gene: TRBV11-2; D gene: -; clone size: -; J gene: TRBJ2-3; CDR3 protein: CASSSSGYSTDTQYF; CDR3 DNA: TGTGCCAGCAGCTCAAGCGGGTACAGCACAGATACGCAGTATTTT
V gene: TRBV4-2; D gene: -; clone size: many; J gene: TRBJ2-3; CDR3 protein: CASSQAAKGTDTQYF; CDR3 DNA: TGTGCCAGCAGCCAAGCGGCGAAGGGCACAGATACGCAGTATTTT
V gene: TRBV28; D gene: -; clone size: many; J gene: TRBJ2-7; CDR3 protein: CASSFGPSYEQYF; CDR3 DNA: TGTGCCAGCAGTTTCGGACCTTCCTACGAGCAGTACTTC
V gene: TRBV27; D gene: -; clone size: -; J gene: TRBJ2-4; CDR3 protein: CASSLSGVAKNIQYF; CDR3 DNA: TGTGCCAGCAGTTTATCAGGGGTAGCCAAAAACATTCAGTACTTC
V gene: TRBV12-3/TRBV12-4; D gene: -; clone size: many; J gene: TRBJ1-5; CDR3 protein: CASSFVGSNQPQHF; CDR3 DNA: TGTGCCAGCAGTTTTGTCGGAAGCAATCAGCCCCAGCATTTT
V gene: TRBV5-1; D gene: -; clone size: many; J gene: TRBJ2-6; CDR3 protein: CASRPQDSGANVLTF; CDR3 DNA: TGCGCCAGCAGACCTCAAGACTCTGGGGCCAACGTCCTGACTTTC
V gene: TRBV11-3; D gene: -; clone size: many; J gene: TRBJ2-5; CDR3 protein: CASSLTHRVGETQYF; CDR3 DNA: TGTGCCAGCAGCTTAACACACAGGGTTGGGGAGACCCAGTACTTC
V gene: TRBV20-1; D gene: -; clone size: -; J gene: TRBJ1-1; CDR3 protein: CSASGPLTGLSGNTEAFF; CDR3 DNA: TGCAGTGCTAGTGGACCATTAACAGGGCTATCGGGGAACACTGAAGCTTTCTTT